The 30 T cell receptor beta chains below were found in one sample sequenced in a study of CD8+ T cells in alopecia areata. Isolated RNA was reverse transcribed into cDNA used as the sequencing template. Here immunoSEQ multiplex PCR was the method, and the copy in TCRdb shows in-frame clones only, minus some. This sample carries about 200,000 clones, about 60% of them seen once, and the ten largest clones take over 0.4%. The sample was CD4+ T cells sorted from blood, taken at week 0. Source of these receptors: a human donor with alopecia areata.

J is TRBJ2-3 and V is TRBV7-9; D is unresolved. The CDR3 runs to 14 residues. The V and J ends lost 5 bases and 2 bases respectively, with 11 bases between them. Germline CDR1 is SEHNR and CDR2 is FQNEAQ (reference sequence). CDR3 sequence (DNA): TGTGCCAGCAGCCCCATAGTACACACAGATACGCAGTATTTT. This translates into CASSPIVHTDTQYF.

CDR3 sequence (DNA): TGTGCCAGCATGTTGAACAGGGAGGGAGAGACCCAGTACTTC. It specifies CASMLNREGETQYF. The J gene is TRBJ2-5, the V gene TRBV2; D might be TRBD2 (7 bases). The germline CDR1 and CDR2 sequences are SNHLY and FYNNEI. This CDR3 has 14 residues. The V and J ends lost 7 bases and 4 bases respectively, with 16 bases between them.

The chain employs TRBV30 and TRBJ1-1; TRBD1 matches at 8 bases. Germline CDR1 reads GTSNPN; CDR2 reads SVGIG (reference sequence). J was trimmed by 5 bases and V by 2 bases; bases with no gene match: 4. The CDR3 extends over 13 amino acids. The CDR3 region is CAWSQGARTEAFF. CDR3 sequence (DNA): TGTGCCTGGAGTCAGGGGGCCAGGACTGAAGCTTTCTTT.

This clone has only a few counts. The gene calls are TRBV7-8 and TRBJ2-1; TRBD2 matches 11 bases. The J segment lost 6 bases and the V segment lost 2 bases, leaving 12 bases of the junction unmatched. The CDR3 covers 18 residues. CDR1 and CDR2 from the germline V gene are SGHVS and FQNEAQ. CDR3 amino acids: CASSLPLRLAGIINEQFF. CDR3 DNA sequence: TGTGCCAGCAGCTTACCCCTGAGACTAGCGGGAATAATCAATGAGCAGTTCTTC.

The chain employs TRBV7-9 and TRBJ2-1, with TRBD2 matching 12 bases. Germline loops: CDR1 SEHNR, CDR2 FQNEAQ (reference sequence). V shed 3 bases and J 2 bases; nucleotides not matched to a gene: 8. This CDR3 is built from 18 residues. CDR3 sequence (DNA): TGTGCCAGCAGCTTGTGGCTAGCGGGGGGGCTAGCCTACAATGAGCAGTTCTTC. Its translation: CASSLWLAGGLAYNEQFF. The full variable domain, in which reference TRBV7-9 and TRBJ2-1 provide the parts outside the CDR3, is DTGVSQNPRHKITKRGQNVTFRCDPISEHNRLYWYRQTLGQGPEFLTYFQNEAQLEKSRLLSDRFSAERPKGSFSTLEIQRTEQGDSAMYLCASSLWLAGGLAYNEQFFGPGTRLTVL.

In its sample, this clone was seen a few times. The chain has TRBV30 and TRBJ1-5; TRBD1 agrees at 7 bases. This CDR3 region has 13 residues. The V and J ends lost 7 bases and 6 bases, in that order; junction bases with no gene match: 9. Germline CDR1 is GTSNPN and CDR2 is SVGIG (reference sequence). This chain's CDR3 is CASRDSLGQPQHF. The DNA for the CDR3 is TGTGCCTCAAGGGACAGTCTAGGTCAGCCCCAGCATTTT. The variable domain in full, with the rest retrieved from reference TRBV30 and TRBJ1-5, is SQTIHQWPATLVQPVGSPLSLECTVEGTSNPNLYWYRQAAGRGLQLLFYSVGIGQISSEVPQNLSASRPQDRQFILSSKKLLLSDSGFYLCASRDSLGQPQHFGDGTRLSIL.

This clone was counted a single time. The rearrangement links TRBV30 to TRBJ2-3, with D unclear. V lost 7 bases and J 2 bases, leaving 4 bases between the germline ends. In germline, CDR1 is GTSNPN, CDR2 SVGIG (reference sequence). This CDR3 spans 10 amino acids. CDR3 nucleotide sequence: TGTGCCTCGTACACAGATACGCAGTATTTT. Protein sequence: CASYTDTQYF.

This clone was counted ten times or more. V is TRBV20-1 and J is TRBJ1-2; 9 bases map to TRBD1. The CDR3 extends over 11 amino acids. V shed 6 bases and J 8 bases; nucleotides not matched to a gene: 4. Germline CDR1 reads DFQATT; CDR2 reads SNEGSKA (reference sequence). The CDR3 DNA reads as TGCAGTGCCTGGACAGGGGTCGGCTACACCTTC. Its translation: CSAWTGVGYTF.

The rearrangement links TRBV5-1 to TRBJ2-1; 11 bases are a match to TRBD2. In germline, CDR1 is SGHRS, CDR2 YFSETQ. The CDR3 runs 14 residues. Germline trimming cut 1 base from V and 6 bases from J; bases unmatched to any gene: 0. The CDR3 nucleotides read TGCGCCAGCAGCTTGACTAGCGGGAGCAATGAGCAGTTCTTC. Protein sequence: CASSLTSGSNEQFF.

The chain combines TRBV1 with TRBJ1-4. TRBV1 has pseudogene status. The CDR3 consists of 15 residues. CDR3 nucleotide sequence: TGCACCAGCAGCCGAGGGAGTAATTACCATGAAAAACTGTTTTTT. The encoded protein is CTSSRGSNYHEKLFF.

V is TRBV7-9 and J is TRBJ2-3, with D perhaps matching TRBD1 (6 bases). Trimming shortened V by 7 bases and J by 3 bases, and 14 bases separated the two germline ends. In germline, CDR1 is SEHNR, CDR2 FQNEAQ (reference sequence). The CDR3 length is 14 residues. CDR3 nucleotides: TGTGCCAGCACCGAGGGGGTTTCGACAGATACGCAGTATTTT. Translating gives CASTEGVSTDTQYF.

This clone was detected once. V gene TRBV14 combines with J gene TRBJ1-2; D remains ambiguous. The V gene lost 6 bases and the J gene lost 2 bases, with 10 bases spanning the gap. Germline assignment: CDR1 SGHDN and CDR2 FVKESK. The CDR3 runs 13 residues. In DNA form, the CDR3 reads TGTGCCAGCAGTACAGATCTAAACTATGGCTACACCTTC. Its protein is CASSTDLNYGYTF.

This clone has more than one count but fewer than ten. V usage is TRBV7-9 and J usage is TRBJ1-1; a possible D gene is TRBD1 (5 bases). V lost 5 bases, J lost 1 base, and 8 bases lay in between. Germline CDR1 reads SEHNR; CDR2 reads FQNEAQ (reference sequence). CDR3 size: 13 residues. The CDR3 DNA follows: TGTGCCAGCAGCAGGGACTGGAACACTGAAGCTTTCTTT. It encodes CASSRDWNTEAFF.

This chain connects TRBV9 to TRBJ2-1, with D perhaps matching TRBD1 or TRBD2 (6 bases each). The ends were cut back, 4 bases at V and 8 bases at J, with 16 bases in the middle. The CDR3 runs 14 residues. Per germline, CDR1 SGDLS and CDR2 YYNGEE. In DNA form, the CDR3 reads TGTGCCAGCAGCCCGGGGGCAATAGGGGATGAGCAGTTCTTC. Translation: CASSPGAIGDEQFF.

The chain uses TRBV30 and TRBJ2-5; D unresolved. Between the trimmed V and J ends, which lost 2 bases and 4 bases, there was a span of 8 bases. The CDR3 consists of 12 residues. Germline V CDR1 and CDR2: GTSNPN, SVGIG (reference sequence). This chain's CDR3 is CAWSPLSETQYF. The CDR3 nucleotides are TGTGCCTGGAGTCCCCTCTCAGAGACCCAGTACTTC.

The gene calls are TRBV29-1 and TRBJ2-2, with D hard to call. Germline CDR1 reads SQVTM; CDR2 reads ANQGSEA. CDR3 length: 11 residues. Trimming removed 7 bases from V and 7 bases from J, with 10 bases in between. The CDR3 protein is CSALTGGELFF. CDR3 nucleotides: TGCAGCGCCTTGACTGGCGGGGAGCTGTTTTTT.

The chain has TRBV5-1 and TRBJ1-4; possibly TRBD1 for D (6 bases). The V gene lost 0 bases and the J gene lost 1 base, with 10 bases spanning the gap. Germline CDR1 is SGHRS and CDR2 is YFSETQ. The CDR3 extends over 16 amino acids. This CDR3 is CASSLGVQGTNEKLFF. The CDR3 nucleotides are TGCGCCAGCAGCTTGGGGGTACAGGGAACTAATGAAAAACTGTTTTTT.

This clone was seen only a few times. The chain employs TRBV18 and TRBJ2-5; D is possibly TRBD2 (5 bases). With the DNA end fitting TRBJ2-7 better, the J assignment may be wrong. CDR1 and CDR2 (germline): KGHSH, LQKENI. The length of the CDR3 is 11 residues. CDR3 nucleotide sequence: TGTGCCACCTTCGGTGGAGGCGAGCAGTACTTC. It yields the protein CATFGGGEQYF.

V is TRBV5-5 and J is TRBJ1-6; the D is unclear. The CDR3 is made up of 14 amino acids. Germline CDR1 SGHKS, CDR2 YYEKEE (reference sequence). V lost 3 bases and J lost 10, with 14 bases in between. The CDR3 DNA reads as TGTGCCAGCAGCTCCCTAGGATCAGAATCACCCCTCCACTTT. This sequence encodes CASSSLGSESPLHF.

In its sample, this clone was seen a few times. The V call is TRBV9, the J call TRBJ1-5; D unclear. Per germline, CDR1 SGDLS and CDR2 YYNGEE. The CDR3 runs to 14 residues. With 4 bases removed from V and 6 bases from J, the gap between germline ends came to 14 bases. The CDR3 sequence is CASSPSEFGQPQHF. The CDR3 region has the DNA TGTGCCAGCAGCCCCTCGGAGTTCGGTCAGCCCCAGCATTTT.

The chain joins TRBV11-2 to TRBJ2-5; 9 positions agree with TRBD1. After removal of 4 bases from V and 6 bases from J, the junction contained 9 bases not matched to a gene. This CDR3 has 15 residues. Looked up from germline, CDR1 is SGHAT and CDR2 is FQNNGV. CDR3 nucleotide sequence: TGTGCCAGCAGCTCACTCCGAGGGACAGGGAAGACCCAGTACTTC. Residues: CASSSLRGTGKTQYF.

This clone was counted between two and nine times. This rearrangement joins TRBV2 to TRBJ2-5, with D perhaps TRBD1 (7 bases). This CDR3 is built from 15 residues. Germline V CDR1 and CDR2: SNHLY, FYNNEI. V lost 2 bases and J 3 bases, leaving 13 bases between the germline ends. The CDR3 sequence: CASSETGQREETQYF. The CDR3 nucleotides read TGTGCCAGCAGTGAAACGGGACAGCGGGAAGAGACCCAGTACTTC.

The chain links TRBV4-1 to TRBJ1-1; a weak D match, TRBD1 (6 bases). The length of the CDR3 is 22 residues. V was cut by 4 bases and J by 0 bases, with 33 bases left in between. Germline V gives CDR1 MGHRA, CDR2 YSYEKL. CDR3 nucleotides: TGCGCCAGCAGCCGCCAAACCCGCGGGACAAGGCCTATCTCGTTCATGAACACTGAAGCTTTCTTT. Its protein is CASSRQTRGTRPISFMNTEAFF.

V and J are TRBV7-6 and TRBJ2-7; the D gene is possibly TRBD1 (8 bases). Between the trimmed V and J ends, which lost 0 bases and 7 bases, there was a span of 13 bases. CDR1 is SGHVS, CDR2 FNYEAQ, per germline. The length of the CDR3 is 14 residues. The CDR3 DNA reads TGTGCCAGCAGCTTAGCGCGGGGGACAGGAGAGCAGTACTTC. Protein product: CASSLARGTGEQYF.

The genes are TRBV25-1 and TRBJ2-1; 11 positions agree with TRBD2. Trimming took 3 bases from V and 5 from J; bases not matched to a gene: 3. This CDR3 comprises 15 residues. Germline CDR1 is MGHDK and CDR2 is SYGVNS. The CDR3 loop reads CASSDRGLADNEQFF. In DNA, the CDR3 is TGTGCCAGCAGTGATAGGGGACTAGCGGACAATGAGCAGTTCTTC.

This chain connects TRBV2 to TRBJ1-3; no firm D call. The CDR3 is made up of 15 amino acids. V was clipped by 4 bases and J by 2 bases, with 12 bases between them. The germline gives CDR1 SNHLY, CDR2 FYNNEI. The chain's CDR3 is CASSVDFSPGNTIYF. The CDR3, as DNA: TGTGCCAGCAGTGTGGACTTTTCCCCTGGAAACACCATATATTTT.

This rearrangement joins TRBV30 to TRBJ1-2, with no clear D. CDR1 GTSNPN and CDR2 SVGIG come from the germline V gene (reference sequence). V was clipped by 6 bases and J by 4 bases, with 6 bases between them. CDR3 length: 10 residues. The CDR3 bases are TGTGCCTGTCAGACCTATGGCTACACCTTC. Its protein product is CACQTYGYTF.

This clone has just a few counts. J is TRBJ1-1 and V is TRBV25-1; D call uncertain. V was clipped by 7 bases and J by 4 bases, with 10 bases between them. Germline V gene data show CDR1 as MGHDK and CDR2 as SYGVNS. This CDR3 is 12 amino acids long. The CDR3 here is CASIEGTTEAFF. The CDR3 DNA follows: TGTGCCAGCATCGAGGGTACCACTGAAGCTTTCTTT. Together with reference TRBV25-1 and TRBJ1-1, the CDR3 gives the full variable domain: EADIYQTPRYLVIGTGKKITLECSQTMGHDKMYWYQQDPGMELHLIHYSYGVNSTEKGDLSSESTVSRIRTEHFPLTLESARPSHTSQYLCASIEGTTEAFFGQGTRLTVV.

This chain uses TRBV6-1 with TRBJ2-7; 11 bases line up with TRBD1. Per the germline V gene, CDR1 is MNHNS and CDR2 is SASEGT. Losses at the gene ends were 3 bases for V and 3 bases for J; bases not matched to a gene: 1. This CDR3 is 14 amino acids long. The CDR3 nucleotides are TGTGCCAGCAGTGAGGGACAGGGGGTCTACGAGCAGTACTTC. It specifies CASSEGQGVYEQYF.

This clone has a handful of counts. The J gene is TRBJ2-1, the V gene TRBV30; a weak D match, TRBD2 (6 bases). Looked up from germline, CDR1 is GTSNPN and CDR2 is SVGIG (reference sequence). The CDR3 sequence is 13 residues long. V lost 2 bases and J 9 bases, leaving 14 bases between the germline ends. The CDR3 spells CAWSFWRDSEQFF. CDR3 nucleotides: TGTGCCTGGAGTTTCTGGCGGGATAGTGAGCAGTTCTTC.